These 27 T cell receptor beta chains were sequenced from one sample in a study of tumor-infiltrating lymphocytes in localized non-small cell lung cancer. TCRdb's copy holds only in-frame clones and misses some; the assay was immunoSEQ multiplex PCR. The table shows about 12,000 clones, with 66% occurring only once. The sample taken for sequencing was lung tumor tissue. These receptor sequences come from a human donor with non-small cell lung cancer.

This clone occurred once. The CDR3 bases are TGTGCCATCAGGGGACAGGGGCTAAACTATGGCTACACCTTC. Residues: CAIRGQGLNYGYTF. The gene calls are TRBV10-3 and TRBJ1-2; 10 nucleotides align to TRBD1. In germline, CDR1 is ENHRY, CDR2 SYGVKD. V shed 6 bases, J shed 2 bases, and the junction held 3 bases outside the gene matches. This CDR3 is 14 amino acids long.

The V and J genes are TRBV5-1 and TRBJ2-3; no firm D call. V was clipped by 0 bases and J by 4 bases, with 9 bases between them. The CDR3 sequence is 14 residues long. In germline, CDR1 is SGHRS, CDR2 YFSETQ. The CDR3 loop is CASSLVSGPDTQYF. DNA of the CDR3: TGCGCCAGCAGCTTGGTCTCGGGCCCAGATACGCAGTATTTT. Full variable domain (missing parts from reference TRBV5-1 and TRBJ2-3): KAGVTQTPRYLIKTRGQQVTLSCSPISGHRSVSWYQQTPGQGLQFLFEYFSETQRNKGNFPGRFSGRQFSNSRSEMNVSTLELGDSALYLCASSLVSGPDTQYFGPGTRLTVL.

V gene TRBV6-1 combines with J gene TRBJ2-2; tentatively, D is TRBD2 (6 bases). V gave up 4 bases and J gave up 4 bases, with 13 bases separating them. Germline lookup yields CDR1 MNHNS and CDR2 SASEGT. This CDR3 comprises 15 residues. This CDR3 is CASSGPPRGTGELFF. The CDR3 region has the DNA TGTGCCAGCAGTGGTCCTCCGCGGGGCACCGGGGAGCTGTTTTTT.

This clone has only one observation. The genes are TRBV5-6 and TRBJ1-2; D not certain. The CDR3 runs to 12 residues. Germline V CDR1 and CDR2: SGHDT, YYEEEE. V shed 2 bases and J shed 4 bases, with 6 bases lying between them. The CDR3 is CASSFTSYGYTF. The CDR3 nucleotides are TGTGCCAGCAGCTTTACAAGCTATGGCTACACCTTC.

CDR3 in DNA: TGCGCCAGCAGTGGGCCGGGAAGCGGCAGCAAAGAGACCCAGTACTTC. Translating gives CASSGPGSGSKETQYF. The chain couples TRBV10-2 to TRBJ2-5; D may be TRBD2 (5 bases). The germline CDR1 and CDR2 sequences are WSHSY and SAAADI. The CDR3 sequence is 16 residues long. The V and J ends lost 4 bases and 3 bases respectively, with 18 bases between them.

The chain couples TRBV18 to TRBJ1-5; a possible D gene is TRBD1 (5 bases). V gave up 3 bases and J gave up 5 bases, with 8 bases separating them. Per germline, CDR1 KGHSH and CDR2 LQKENI. The CDR3 sequence is 13 residues long. The CDR3 protein is CASSPQGDQPQHF. The DNA of the CDR3 is TGTGCCAGCTCACCTCAGGGTGATCAGCCCCAGCATTTT.

V gene TRBV5-1 combines with J gene TRBJ2-5, with D tentatively TRBD2 (5 bases). Germline V CDR1 and CDR2: SGHRS, YFSETQ. V lost 4 bases, J lost 5 bases, and 15 bases lay in between. This CDR3 spans 14 amino acids. CDR3 in DNA: TGCGCCAGCAGCACGGACGGACTCGGGGAGACCCAGTACTTC. This codes for CASSTDGLGETQYF. Full variable domain (rest looked up from reference TRBV5-1 and TRBJ2-5): KAGVTQTPRYLIKTRGQQVTLSCSPISGHRSVSWYQQTPGQGLQFLFEYFSETQRNKGNFPGRFSGRQFSNSRSEMNVSTLELGDSALYLCASSTDGLGETQYFGPGTRLLVL.

The chain is built from TRBV20-1 and TRBJ1-2; D not certain. The CDR3 contains 10 residues. Germline CDR1 DFQATT, CDR2 SNEGSKA (reference sequence). Trimming left V 6 bases short and J 3 bases short, with 5 bases between. CDR3 DNA: TGCAGTGCGACGGACTATGGCTACACCTTC. Its translation: CSATDYGYTF.

The chain links TRBV5-1 to TRBJ1-2; a weak D match, TRBD1 (5 bases). Germline V lookup: CDR1 SGHRS, CDR2 YFSETQ. The CDR3 loop spans 15 amino acids. V shed 1 base and J shed 4 bases, with 14 bases lying between them. The CDR3 DNA is TGCGCCAGCAGCTTGACTGGGACGGAGCCCTATGGCTACACCTTC. Translating it yields CASSLTGTEPYGYTF.

This chain connects TRBV5-1 to TRBJ2-5, with D uncertain. The CDR3 extends over 15 amino acids. V was shortened by 0 bases and J by 7 bases, with 16 bases between the two germline ends. Germline values: CDR1 SGHRS, CDR2 YFSETQ. The CDR3 spells CASSLEDGISGTQYF. DNA for the CDR3: TGCGCCAGCAGCTTGGAAGACGGAATATCAGGGACCCAGTACTTC.

This clone was counted a few times. This chain uses TRBV6-7 with TRBJ1-5, with a possible D match to TRBD1 (5 bases). TRBV6-7 is an open reading frame, and its role is uncertain. The CDR3 runs 13 residues. V lost 11 bases, J lost 3 bases, and 14 bases lay in between. The CDR3 here is CAAGQGDNQPQHF. The CDR3 coding sequence is TGTGCCGCGGGGCAGGGTGACAATCAGCCCCAGCATTTT.

The CDR3 nucleotides read TGCGCCAGCAGCGTACAGGTCCCGGGGACCGGGGAGCTGTTTTTT. It is translated as CASSVQVPGTGELFF. This chain uses TRBV5-1 with TRBJ2-2; possibly TRBD1 or TRBD2 for D (5 bases each). The CDR3 has 15 amino acids. From germline, CDR1 is SGHRS and CDR2 YFSETQ. V dropped 4 bases and J dropped 5 bases, with 15 bases sitting between them.

This clone came up a few times. The rearrangement links TRBV18 to TRBJ2-5; D is uncertain. The germline V and J ends were trimmed by 3 bases and 5 bases, with 10 bases remaining between them. The germline CDR1 and CDR2 sequences are KGHSH and LQKENI. The CDR3 extends over 13 amino acids. The CDR3 reads CASSPGSEETQYF. CDR3 DNA sequence: TGTGCCAGCTCACCTGGGTCAGAGGAGACCCAGTACTTC. The complete variable domain, with remaining parts taken from reference TRBV18 and TRBJ2-5, reads NAGVMQNPRHLVRRRGQEARLRCSPMKGHSHVYWYRQLPEEGLKFMVYLQKENIIDESGMPKERFSAEFPKEGPSILRIQQVVRGDSAAYFCASSPGSEETQYFGPGTRLLVL.

The rearrangement uses TRBV11-2 and TRBJ2-3; TRBD2 agrees at 10 bases. Unmatched junction bases numbered 3, after V lost 6 bases and J lost 6 bases. Germline values: CDR1 SGHAT, CDR2 FQNNGV. CDR3 size: 13 residues. The CDR3, as DNA: TGTGCCAGCAGGTTGACTAGCGGGGATACGCAGTATTTT. It translates to CASRLTSGDTQYF.

This clone appeared once. The rearrangement uses TRBV18 and TRBJ1-1; a weak D match, TRBD1 (6 bases). CDR1 and CDR2 from the germline V gene are KGHSH and LQKENI. Trimming removed 2 bases at V and 8 bases at J, with 15 bases between. The CDR3 runs 14 residues. CDR3 sequence reads: CASSPGQGRLEAFF. DNA of the CDR3: TGTGCCAGCTCACCAGGGCAGGGGAGGCTCGAAGCTTTCTTT.

This chain uses TRBV5-5 with TRBJ1-2; D is possibly TRBD1 (6 bases). This CDR3 region has 13 residues. CDR1 and CDR2 from the germline V gene are SGHKS and YYEKEE (reference sequence). Trimming removed 5 bases from V and 8 bases from J, with 16 bases in between. CDR3 residues: CASSNREIGGYTF. The CDR3 nucleotides are TGTGCCAGCAGTAACAGGGAAATTGGAGGCTACACCTTC.

This clone was detected only a few times. V is TRBV14 and J is TRBJ1-5, with a tentative D call TRBD1 (5 bases). CDR3 length equals 13 residues. CDR1 and CDR2 from the germline V gene are SGHDN and FVKESK. V was pared by 4 bases and J by 3 bases, with 7 bases between. CDR3 in DNA: TGTGCCAGCAGCCGGGACCACAATCAGCCCCAGCATTTT. Translating it yields CASSRDHNQPQHF.

The J gene is TRBJ1-2, the V gene TRBV7-9; unclear D gene. With 1 base removed from V and 7 bases from J, the gap between germline ends came to 13 bases. Germline CDR1 reads SEHNR; CDR2 reads FQNEAQ (reference sequence). The CDR3 is 14 residues long. The CDR3: CASSLEPSLSGYTF. The CDR3, as DNA: TGTGCCAGCAGCTTAGAGCCCTCCCTGAGTGGCTACACCTTC. Variable domain in full (rest from reference TRBV7-9 and TRBJ1-2): DTGVSQNPRHKITKRGQNVTFRCDPISEHNRLYWYRQTLGQGPEFLTYFQNEAQLEKSRLLSDRFSAERPKGSFSTLEIQRTEQGDSAMYLCASSLEPSLSGYTFGSGTRLTVV.

The rearrangement uses TRBV2 and TRBJ2-7, with TRBD2 as a possible D gene (5 bases). The CDR3 runs 12 residues. The germline V gene encodes CDR1 SNHLY and CDR2 FYNNEI. V lost 6 bases to trimming and J lost 10 bases, with 16 bases between them. The CDR3 is CASSLRWEKQYF. The CDR3 coding sequence is TGTGCCAGCAGCTTAAGGTGGGAGAAACAGTACTTC.

V is TRBV5-1 and J is TRBJ1-3; D perhaps matches TRBD1 (6 bases). The CDR3 contains 14 residues. Per the germline V gene, CDR1 is SGHRS and CDR2 is YFSETQ. V lost 0 bases and J 4 bases, leaving 8 bases between the germline ends. Here the CDR3 DNA reads TGCGCCAGCAGCTTGGAACAGGGAGGAAACACCATATATTTT. This encodes CASSLEQGGNTIYF.

The CDR3 coding sequence is TGTGCCAGCAGCTCTACGACAGGAGTAGATTCACCCCTCCACTTT. This encodes CASSSTTGVDSPLHF. This chain connects TRBV7-9 to TRBJ1-6; the D gene is possibly TRBD1 (6 bases). The CDR3 has 15 residues. CDR1 SEHNR and CDR2 FQNEAQ come from the germline V gene (reference sequence). V was clipped by 4 bases and J by 8 bases, with 15 bases between them.

This clone was found once. CDR3 DNA: TGTGCCAGCAGCCAGGGGGGCGGGGCAGCAGATACGCAGTATTTT. This translates into CASSQGGGAADTQYF. This chain joins TRBV14 and TRBJ2-3; the D gene could be TRBD1 or TRBD2 (6 bases each). This CDR3 spans 15 amino acids. Deletions cut 3 bases from V and 4 bases from J, with 14 bases between. CDR1 SGHDN and CDR2 FVKESK come from the germline V gene.

The rearrangement links TRBV9 to TRBJ2-2; 9 bases agree with TRBD1. The CDR3 has 19 amino acids. V lost 4 bases to trimming and J lost 4 bases; unmatched junction nucleotides: 17. The germline CDR1 and CDR2 sequences are SGDLS and YYNGEE. Here the CDR3 DNA reads TGTGCCAGCAGCCTAGGACCTTATCCGGGACAGGGCGGCACCGGGGAGCTGTTTTTT. This translates into CASSLGPYPGQGGTGELFF.

The rearrangement joins TRBV19 to TRBJ2-1, with 9 positions matching TRBD1. Germline V gene sequence: CDR1 LNHDA, CDR2 SQIVND (reference sequence). J lost 4 bases, V lost 3 bases, and 4 bases had no gene match. The CDR3 consists of 15 residues. CDR3: CASSIQGQGYNEQFF. CDR3 in DNA: TGTGCCAGTAGTATCCAGGGACAGGGTTACAATGAGCAGTTCTTC.

This sequence joins TRBV11-2 and TRBJ2-1, with D possibly matching TRBD2 (6 bases). V was shortened by 0 bases and J by 0 bases, with 9 bases between the two germline ends. The CDR3 extends over 16 amino acids. The germline CDR1 and CDR2 sequences are SGHAT and FQNNGV. CDR3 region: CASSLEGGFSYNEQFF. For the CDR3, the DNA is TGTGCCAGCAGCTTAGAGGGGGGATTCTCCTACAATGAGCAGTTCTTC. The whole variable domain, filled in from reference TRBV11-2 and TRBJ2-1, reads EAGVAQSPRYKIIEKRQSVAFWCNPISGHATLYWYQQILGQGPKLLIQFQNNGVVDDSQLPKDRFSAERLKGVDSTLKIQPAKLEDSAVYLCASSLEGGFSYNEQFFGPGTRLTVL.

The CDR3 sequence: CASSLGTSGRVWYF. In DNA, the CDR3 is TGTGCCAGCAGTTTAGGGACTAGCGGGAGAGTGTGGTACTTC. V and J are TRBV28 and TRBJ2-7, with TRBD2 matching over 14 bases. Germline assignment: CDR1 MDHEN and CDR2 SYDVKM. This CDR3 is 14 amino acids long. The J segment lost 12 bases and the V segment lost 2 bases, leaving 6 bases of the junction unmatched. Based on the CDR3 plus reference TRBV28 and TRBJ2-7, the full variable domain is DVKVTQSSRYLVKRTGEKVFLECVQDMDHENMFWYRQDPGLGLRLIYFSYDVKMKEKGDIPEGYSVSREKKERFSLILESASTNQTSMYLCASSLGTSGRVWYFGPGTRLTVT.

This chain connects TRBV29-1 to TRBJ2-1; D unresolved. Trimming cost V 6 bases and J 3 bases, with 15 bases left between them. CDR1 SQVTM and CDR2 ANQGSEA come from the germline V gene. This CDR3 has 14 amino acids. The CDR3 reads CSVEFYDNYNEQFF. DNA for the CDR3: TGCAGCGTAGAATTCTACGACAACTACAATGAGCAGTTCTTC.